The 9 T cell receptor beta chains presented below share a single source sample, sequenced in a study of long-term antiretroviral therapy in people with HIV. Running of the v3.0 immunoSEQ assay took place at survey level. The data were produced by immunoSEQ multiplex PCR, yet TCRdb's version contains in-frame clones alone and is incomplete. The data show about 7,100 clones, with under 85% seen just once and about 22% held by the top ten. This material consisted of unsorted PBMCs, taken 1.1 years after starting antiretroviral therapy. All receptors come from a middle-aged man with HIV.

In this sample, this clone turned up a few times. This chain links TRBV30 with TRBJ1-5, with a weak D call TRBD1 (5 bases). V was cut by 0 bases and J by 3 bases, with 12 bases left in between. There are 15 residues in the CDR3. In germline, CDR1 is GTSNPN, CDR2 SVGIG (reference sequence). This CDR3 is CAWSVRGALNQPQHF. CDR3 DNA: TGTGCCTGGAGTGTAAGAGGGGCTCTCAATCAGCCCCAGCATTTT.

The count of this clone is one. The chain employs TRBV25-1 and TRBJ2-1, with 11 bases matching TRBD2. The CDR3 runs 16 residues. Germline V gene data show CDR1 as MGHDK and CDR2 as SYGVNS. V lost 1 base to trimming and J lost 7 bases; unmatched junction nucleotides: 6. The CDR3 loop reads CASSELSSGGSNEQFF. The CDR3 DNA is TGTGCCAGCAGTGAATTGTCTAGCGGGGGGTCGAATGAGCAGTTCTTC.

The DNA of the CDR3 is TGTGCCAGCAGTTCGGTAGGACAGTACACTGAAGCTTTCTTT. Encoded protein: CASSSVGQYTEAFF. The chain uses TRBV6-5 and TRBJ1-1, with D possibly TRBD1 on 6 matching bases. The CDR3 length is 14 residues. The V end was cut by 4 bases, the J end by 3 bases, with 12 bases between. The germline CDR1 and CDR2 sequences are MNHEY and SVGAGI.

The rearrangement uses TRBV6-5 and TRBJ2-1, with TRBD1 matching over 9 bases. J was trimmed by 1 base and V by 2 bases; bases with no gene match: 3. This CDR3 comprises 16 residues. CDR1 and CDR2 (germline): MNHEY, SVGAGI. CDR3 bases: TGTGCCAGCAGTTACGATGGACAGGGGTCCTACAATGAGCAGTTCTTC. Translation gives CASSYDGQGSYNEQFF.

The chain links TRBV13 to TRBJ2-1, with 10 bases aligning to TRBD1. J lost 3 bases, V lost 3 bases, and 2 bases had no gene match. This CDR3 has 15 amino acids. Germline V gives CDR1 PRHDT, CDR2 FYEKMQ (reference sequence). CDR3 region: CASSLTGGVYNEQFF. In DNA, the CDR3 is TGTGCCAGCAGCTTGACAGGGGGCGTCTACAATGAGCAGTTCTTC.

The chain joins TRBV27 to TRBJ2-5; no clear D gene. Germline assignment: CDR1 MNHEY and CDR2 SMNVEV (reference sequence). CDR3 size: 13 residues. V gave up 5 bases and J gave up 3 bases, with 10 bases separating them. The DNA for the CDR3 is TGTGCCAGCAGTCTTGTGGCTGAAGAGACCCAGTACTTC. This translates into CASSLVAEETQYF.

The CDR3: CASSEQGRSYEQYF. CDR3 DNA sequence: TGTGCCAGCAGTGAACAGGGAAGGTCCTACGAGCAGTACTTC. This chain connects TRBV6-1 to TRBJ2-7, with a possible D match to TRBD1 (5 bases). V was trimmed by 2 bases and J by 1 base, leaving 9 bases between them. This CDR3 contains 14 residues. Germline CDR1 and CDR2: MNHNS and SASEGT.

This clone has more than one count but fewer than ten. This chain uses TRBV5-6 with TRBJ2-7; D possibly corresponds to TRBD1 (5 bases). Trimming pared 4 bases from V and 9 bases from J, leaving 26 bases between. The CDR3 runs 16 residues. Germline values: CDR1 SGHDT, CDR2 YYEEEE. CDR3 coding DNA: TGTGCCAGCAGCGCCACTACGGTAGGGGCTTGGCAGGGGCAGTACTTC. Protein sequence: CASSATTVGAWQGQYF.

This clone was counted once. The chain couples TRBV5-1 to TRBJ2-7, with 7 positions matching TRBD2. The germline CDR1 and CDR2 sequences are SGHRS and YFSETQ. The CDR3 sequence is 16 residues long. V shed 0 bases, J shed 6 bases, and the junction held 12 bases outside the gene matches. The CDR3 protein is CASSLVERGPLFEQYF. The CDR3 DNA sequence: TGCGCCAGCAGCTTGGTGGAGCGGGGACCCCTTTTCGAGCAGTACTTC.